This T cell receptor beta chain was found in a study of human T cells and chemical hapten exposure. The CDR3 is 13 amino acids. Between the trimmed V and J ends, which lost 4 bases and 6 bases, there was a span of 15 bases. Germline CDR1 SQVTM, CDR2 ANQGSEA. The table lists this clonotype with many counts. The time point: pre-sensitization, week 0. Treatment specified: therapeutic diphenylcyclopropenone sensitization with weekly scalp DPC. Donors, patients with alopecia ranging from 18 to 70 years old and judged suitable for DPC, provided samples. TCRdb re-derived calls from the RACE reads in MiXCR, one entry per CDR3 protein. Altogether fewer than 300,000 distinct CDR3 sequences are present, almost 8% being singletons, with the ten largest covering 0.9% to 1.5%.

Sequences were derived from whole blood, sampled in connection with sensitization to the hapten diphenylcyclopropenone (DPC). The J gene is TRBJ1-1, the V gene TRBV29-1, with D unclear. The TCR was taken from a man aged 18 to 29 with alopecia areata. Some clones in this sample may be carry-over from other donors' samples. Written as DNA, the CDR3 is TGCAGCGTTGTGTGGGGTATTAACTCTGAAGCTTTCTTT. Protein product: CSVVWGINSEAFF. Variable domain in full (rest from reference TRBV29-1 and TRBJ1-1): SAVISQKPSRDICQRGTSLTIQCQVDSQVTMMFWYRQQPGQSLTLIATANQGSEATYESGFVIDKFPISRPNLTFSTLTVSNMSPEDSSIYLCSVVWGINSEAFFGQGTRLTVV.